One and the same sample provided the 4 T cell receptor beta chains below, sequenced in a study of CD8+ T cells in alopecia areata. cDNA prepared by RNA extraction and subsequent reverse transcription served as the template for sequencing. Data came from immunoSEQ multiplex PCR; TCRdb stores just in-frame clones and leaves some out. The sample contains approximately 180,000 clones, roughly 70% of which appear only once. Sequenced here: CD8+ T cells sorted from blood, sampled at week 0. All receptors derive from a human donor with alopecia areata.

The chain has TRBV28 and TRBJ2-5, with D hard to call. The end of the DNA fits TRBJ2-7 better, so the J call may be wrong. The V gene's germline CDR1 is MDHEN and CDR2 SYDVKM. The CDR3 runs to 11 residues. The chain's CDR3 is CASSSPDEQYF. The CDR3 DNA is TGTGCCAGCAGTTCGCCTGACGAGCAGTACTTC.

The chain recombines TRBV19 with TRBJ2-3; D remains ambiguous. Germline CDR1 is LNHDA and CDR2 is SQIVND (reference sequence). Trimming took 3 bases from V and 4 from J, leaving 17 bases between them. This CDR3 has 16 residues. CDR3 amino acids: CASSIGRLVQSDTQYF. For the CDR3, the DNA is TGTGCCAGTAGTATCGGCAGGCTAGTCCAGTCAGATACGCAGTATTTT.

J is TRBJ1-1 and V is TRBV2, with D uncertain. Germline CDR1 reads SNHLY; CDR2 reads FYNNEI. V dropped 6 bases and J dropped 11 bases, with 10 bases sitting between them. The CDR3 runs to 10 residues. CDR3 region: CASRASGAFF. The CDR3 DNA sequence: TGTGCCAGCAGGGCTTCCGGGGCTTTCTTT.

This chain links TRBV9 with TRBJ1-1; possible D gene TRBD1, 5 bases. Trimming removed 7 bases at V and 6 bases at J, with 19 bases between. The CDR3 has 14 amino acids. The germline V gene encodes CDR1 SGDLS and CDR2 YYNGEE. CDR3 loop: CASSEWGTGAEAFF. In DNA form, the CDR3 reads TGTGCCAGCTCCGAGTGGGGCACCGGCGCTGAAGCTTTCTTT. The full variable domain, its missing parts supplied by reference TRBV9 and TRBJ1-1, is DSGVTQTPKHLITATGQRVTLRCSPRSGDLSVYWYQQSLDQGLQFLIQYYNGEERAKGNILERFSAQQFPDLHSELNLSSLELGDSALYFCASSEWGTGAEAFFGQGTRLTVV.